Detailed here is one T cell receptor (beta chain). What this receptor recognizes is not known. No base qualities exist here, and no much larger clone lies one base off it. These data originate in a study of blood T cell repertoires in COVID-19 (dated by TCRdb to 2020 to 2021). As for the study more broadly: The collaborator samples originated in the United States, Italy and Spain and spanned the acute and convalescent phases of COVID-19. Subjects who had been exposed to COVID-19, were actively infected with it, or had recovered from it provided the deeply sampled blood TCRbeta repertoires that made up the dataset. Where available, HLA class I and class II types were obtained from metadata supplied by the sample provider rather than from assay-based typing. The repertoires were made available in a free public database intended to serve as a resource for research on the immune response to SARS-CoV-2. Samples were obtained from the ongoing ImmuneRACE study (first 160 participants) and from over 1,000 subjects provided by 6 global collaborators. The material from the prospective study consisted of cDNA or gDNA derived from T cells, B-cell-depleted T cells, or PBMCs. A de-identified subject ID, COVID-19 status, age in years and sex were almost always included in the sample metadata.

The investigation overall reported the following: Clinical and demographic metadata were provided uncurated, with the amount varying by source and participant.

TCRbeta CDR3 regions were amplified from genomic DNA using the immunoSEQ Assay, a bias-controlled multiplex PCR. The paper's data handling went like this. The number of nucleated cells in each sample was estimated from the amplification of reference gene primers within the assay. To quantify the absolute abundance of each unique TCRbeta CDR3 rearrangement, sequence reads were collapsed and filtered. For each sample, productive Simpson clonality was calculated by taking the square root of Simpson's diversity index across productive rearrangements. Imported from immuneACCESS, the table was reduced by TCRdb to in-frame sequences with V and J called. These copies leave out some clones; in studies compared against another copy, an unresolved V gene accounts for under half, and the cause of the remainder is not known. From that table come the V and J calls and clone size; the DNA was used to work out D and trimming. Present in this sample are about 270,000 clones, approximately 85% of which were seen just once. Roughly 9.6% of the sample is in the top ten clones.

The collaborating institutions used their own protocols to collect whole blood in K2EDTA tubes. For TCRbeta analysis, collaborators shipped samples in one of three forms: frozen whole blood, isolated PBMCs, or DNA extracted from either of those sample types. CDR1 and CDR2 are drawn from the germline V gene: SGDLS, YYNGEE. Relative to germline, V is missing 0 bases and J is missing 4 bases, with 9 bases of the junction outside any gene match. Taken from cysteine to phenylalanine, the CDR3 has 16 residues. Only CDR3 DNA is held: 48 bases, read in frame from base 1. The chain employs TRBV9 and TRBJ2-5, with 7 bases in between that match TRBD2. The sequencing sample was made of peripheral blood. This receptor was identified in a woman between 65 and 79 years old with acute or convalescent COVID-19. The CDR3 in this case is CASSVGVGRAGETQYF. The DNA reads TGTGCCAGCAGCGTAGGGGTAGGGAGGGCTGGAGAGACCCAGTACTTC.